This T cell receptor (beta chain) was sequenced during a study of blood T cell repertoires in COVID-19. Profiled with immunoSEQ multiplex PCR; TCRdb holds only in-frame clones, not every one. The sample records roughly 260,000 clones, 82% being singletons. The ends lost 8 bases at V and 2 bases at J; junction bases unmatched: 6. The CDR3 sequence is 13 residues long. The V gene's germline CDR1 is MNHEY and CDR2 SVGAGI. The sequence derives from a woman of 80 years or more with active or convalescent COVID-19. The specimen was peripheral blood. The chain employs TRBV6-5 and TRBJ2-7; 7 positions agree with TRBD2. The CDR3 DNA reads TGTGCCAGCCGTTTGGGGGGGGCCTACGAGCAGTACTTC. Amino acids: CASRLGGAYEQYF.